The TCR beta chain described here comes from a study of blood T cell repertoires in COVID-19 (dated by TCRdb to the early 2020s). For the wider study: Samples from collaborators originated in the United States, Italy and Spain and spanned both the acute and convalescent phases of COVID-19. The prospective study material was composed of cDNA or gDNA derived from T cells, B-cell-depleted T cells, or PBMCs. Deeply sampled blood TCRbeta repertoires from subjects exposed to, actively infected with, or recovered from COVID-19 were included in the dataset. The repertoires were released in a freely available public database meant as a resource for research on the immune response to SARS-CoV-2. The samples were drawn from the first 160 participants of the ongoing ImmuneRACE study and from under 1,500 subjects provided by 6 global collaborators. Sample metadata almost always included a de-identified subject ID, COVID-19 status, age in years and sex. HLA class I and class II types, where available, came from metadata supplied by the sample provider rather than from assay-based typing. The paper as a whole reports these results and caveats: How much clinical and demographic metadata was included differed by source and by participant, and the metadata was provided uncurated.

The immunoSEQ Assay, a bias-controlled multiplex PCR, was used to amplify TCRbeta CDR3 regions from genomic DNA. Per the original workflow: Nucleated cell counts per sample were estimated from amplification of reference gene primers within the assay. To quantify the absolute abundance of each unique TCRbeta CDR3 rearrangement, sequence reads were collapsed and filtered. For each sample, productive Simpson clonality was calculated as the square root of Simpson's diversity index across productive rearrangements. TCRdb's version of the immuneACCESS table is confined to in-frame rearrangements and falls short of the full clone set. An unresolved V gene accounts for under half of the shortfall where checked; the remainder is of unknown origin. V, J and clone size reflect that table, while D and trimming were determined from the DNA. The sample records 70,000 to 85,000 clones, over 75% of which are singletons. The top ten clones comprise approximately 8.8% of the sample.

The collaborating institutions used their own protocols to collect whole blood in K2EDTA tubes. For TCRbeta analysis, collaborator samples were shipped as frozen whole blood, as isolated PBMCs, or as DNA extracted from either sample type. The CDR3 measures 13 amino acids from cysteine to phenylalanine. Only the CDR3 DNA is retained, 39 bases long and in frame from the first base. From a lookup of the germline V gene, CDR1 and CDR2 are SGHRS and YFSETQ. The junction shows trimming of 2 bases on V and 7 bases on J, plus 9 bases between the germline ends. This clone was seen a single time. Its recognized antigen is unknown. No much larger clonotype is one base removed from it; base qualities were not supplied.

The source of this sequence is a human donor in a cohort sampled during active COVID-19. The sequencing input was peripheral blood. The rearranged chain carries TRBV5-1 and TRBJ1-4, with no confidently assigned D gene. The DNA sequence reads TGCGCCAGCAGCTTACCAGGCACTGAAAAACTGTTTTTT. The translation is CASSLPGTEKLFF.